The clone carrying this TCR beta chain came up many times. The data were taken from a study of blood T cell repertoires in COVID-19. Only in-frame clones appear in the TCRdb table, and some are missing; sequencing was by immunoSEQ multiplex PCR. Among about 300,000 clones, around 84% were seen once, and the ten largest hold roughly 1.5%. The CDR3 length is 18 residues. The sequenced material came from peripheral blood. The source is a human donor with COVID-19, enrolled during active disease. The donor label of this sample is uncertain. The rearrangement uses TRBV1 and TRBJ2-4; whether TRBD2, the table's D call, matches the DNA was not checked. TRBV1 is annotated as a pseudogene. As DNA, the CDR3 is TGCACCAGCAGCCAAGATCCCCCCTCAGCGGGACGAGGAAACATTCAGTACTTC. Protein sequence: CTSSQDPPSAGRGNIQYF.